This T cell receptor (beta chain) is from a study of CD8+ T cells in alopecia areata. V lost 3 bases, J lost 0 bases, and 5 bases lay in between. The germline V gene has CDR1 GTSNPN and CDR2 SVGIG (reference sequence). The CDR3 extends over 13 amino acids. The treatment was: oral pan-JAK inhibitor, 5-10 mg twice daily. Following RNA extraction, reverse transcription yielded cDNA that acted as the sequencing template. Here immunoSEQ multiplex PCR was the method, and the copy in TCRdb shows in-frame clones only, minus some. The profile shows nearly 95,000 clones, 70% to 85% of them singletons. The chain recombines TRBV30 with TRBJ2-2; D is ambiguous. This receptor was taken from a human donor with alopecia areata. This specimen consisted of CD8+ T cells sorted from blood, obtained at approximately week 42, from a patient treated with tofacitinib. The CDR3 coding sequence is TGTGCCTGGAGGGGCGCGAACACCGGGGAGCTGTTTTTT. This codes for CAWRGANTGELFF. Supplemented by reference TRBV30 and TRBJ2-2, the full variable domain reads SQTIHQWPATLVQPVGSPLSLECTVEGTSNPNLYWYRQAAGRGLQLLFYSVGIGQISSEVPQNLSASRPQDRQFILSSKKLLLSDSGFYLCAWRGANTGELFFGEGSRLTVL.